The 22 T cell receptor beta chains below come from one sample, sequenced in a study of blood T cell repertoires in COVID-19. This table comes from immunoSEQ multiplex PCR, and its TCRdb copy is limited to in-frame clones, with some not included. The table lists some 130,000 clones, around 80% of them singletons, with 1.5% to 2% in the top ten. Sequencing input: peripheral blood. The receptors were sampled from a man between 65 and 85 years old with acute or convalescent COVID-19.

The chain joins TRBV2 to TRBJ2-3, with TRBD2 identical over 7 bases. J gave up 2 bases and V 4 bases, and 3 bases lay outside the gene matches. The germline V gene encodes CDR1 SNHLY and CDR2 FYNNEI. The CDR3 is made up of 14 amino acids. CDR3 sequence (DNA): TGTGCCAGCAGTGTAGGGGACTACACAGATACGCAGTATTTT. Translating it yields CASSVGDYTDTQYF.

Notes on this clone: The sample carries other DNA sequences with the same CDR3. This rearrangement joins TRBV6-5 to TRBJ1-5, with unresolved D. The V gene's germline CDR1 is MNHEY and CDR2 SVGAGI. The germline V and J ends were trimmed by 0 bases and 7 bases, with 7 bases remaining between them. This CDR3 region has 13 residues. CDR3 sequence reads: CASSYSPGQPQHF. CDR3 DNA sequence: TGTGCCAGCAGTTACTCGCCGGGGCAGCCCCAGCATTTT.

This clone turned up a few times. The CDR3 nucleotides are TGTGCCAGCAGCTTAGAGGAGGGGACTAGGGTGTTTTTT. Its protein is CASSLEEGTRVFF. The chain recombines TRBV11-2 with TRBJ2-2; 8 bases align to TRBD2. CDR3 length equals 13 residues. The J segment lost 15 bases and the V segment lost 0 bases, leaving 6 bases of the junction unmatched. CDR1 and CDR2 (germline): SGHAT, FQNNGV.

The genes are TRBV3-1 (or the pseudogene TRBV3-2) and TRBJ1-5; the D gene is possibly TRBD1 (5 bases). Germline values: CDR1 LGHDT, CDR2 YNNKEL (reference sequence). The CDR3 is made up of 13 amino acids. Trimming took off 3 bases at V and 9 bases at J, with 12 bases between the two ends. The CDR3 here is CASSQGLFWPQHF. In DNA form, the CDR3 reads TGTGCCAGCAGCCAGGGGCTATTTTGGCCCCAGCATTTT.

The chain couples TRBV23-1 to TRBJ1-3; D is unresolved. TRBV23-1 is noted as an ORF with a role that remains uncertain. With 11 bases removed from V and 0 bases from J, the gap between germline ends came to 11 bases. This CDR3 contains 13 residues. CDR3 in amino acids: CAGPPCSGNTIYF. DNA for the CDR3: TGCGCCGGCCCCCCCTGCTCTGGAAACACCATATATTTT.

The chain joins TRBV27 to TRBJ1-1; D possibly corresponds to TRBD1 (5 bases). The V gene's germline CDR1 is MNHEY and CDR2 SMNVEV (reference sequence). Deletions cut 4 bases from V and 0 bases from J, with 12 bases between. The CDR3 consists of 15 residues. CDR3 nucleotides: TGTGCCAGCAGTTCCTCGGGACTCATGAACACTGAAGCTTTCTTT. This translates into CASSSSGLMNTEAFF.

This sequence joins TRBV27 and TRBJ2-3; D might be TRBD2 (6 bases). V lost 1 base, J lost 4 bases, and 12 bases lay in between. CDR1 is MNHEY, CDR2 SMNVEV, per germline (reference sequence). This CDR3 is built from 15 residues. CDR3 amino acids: CASSLFGGEADTQYF. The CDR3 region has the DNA TGTGCCAGCAGTTTATTTGGCGGGGAGGCAGATACGCAGTATTTT.

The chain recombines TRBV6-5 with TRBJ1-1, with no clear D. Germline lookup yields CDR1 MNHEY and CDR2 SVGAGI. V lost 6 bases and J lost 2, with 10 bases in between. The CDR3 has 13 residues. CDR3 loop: CASRSSLNTEAFF. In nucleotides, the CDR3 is TGTGCCAGCAGATCGTCCCTTAACACTGAAGCTTTCTTT.

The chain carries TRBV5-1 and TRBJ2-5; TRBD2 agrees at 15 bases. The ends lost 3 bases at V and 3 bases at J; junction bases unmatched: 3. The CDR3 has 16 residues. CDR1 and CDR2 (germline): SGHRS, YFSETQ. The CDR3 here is CASSSGTSGGKETQYF. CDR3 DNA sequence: TGCGCCAGCAGCTCGGGGACTAGCGGGGGGAAAGAGACCCAGTACTTC.

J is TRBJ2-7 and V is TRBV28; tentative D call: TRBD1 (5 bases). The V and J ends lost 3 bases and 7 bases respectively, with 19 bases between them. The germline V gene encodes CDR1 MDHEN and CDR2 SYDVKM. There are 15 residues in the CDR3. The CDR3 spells CASSLANTVGVEQYF. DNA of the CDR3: TGTGCCAGCAGTTTGGCAAATACGGTAGGGGTAGAGCAGTACTTC.

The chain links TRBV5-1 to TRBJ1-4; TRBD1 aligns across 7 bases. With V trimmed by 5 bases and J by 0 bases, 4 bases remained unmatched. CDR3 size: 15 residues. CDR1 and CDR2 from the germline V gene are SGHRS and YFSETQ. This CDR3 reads CASRTGPATNEKLFF. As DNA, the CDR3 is TGCGCCAGCAGGACAGGGCCGGCAACTAATGAAAAACTGTTTTTT.

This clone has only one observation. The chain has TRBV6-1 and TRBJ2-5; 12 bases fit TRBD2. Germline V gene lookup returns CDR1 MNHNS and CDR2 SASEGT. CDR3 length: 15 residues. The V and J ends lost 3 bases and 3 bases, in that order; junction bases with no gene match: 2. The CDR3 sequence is CASSDGLAGKETQYF. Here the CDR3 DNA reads TGTGCCAGCAGTGACGGACTAGCGGGGAAAGAGACCCAGTACTTC.

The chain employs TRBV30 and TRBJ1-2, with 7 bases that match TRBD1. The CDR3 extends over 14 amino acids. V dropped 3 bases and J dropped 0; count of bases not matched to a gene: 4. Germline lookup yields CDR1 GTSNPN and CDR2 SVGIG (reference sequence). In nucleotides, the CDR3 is TGTGCCTGGAGCAGGGACAGCTCTAACTATGGCTACACCTTC. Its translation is CAWSRDSSNYGYTF.

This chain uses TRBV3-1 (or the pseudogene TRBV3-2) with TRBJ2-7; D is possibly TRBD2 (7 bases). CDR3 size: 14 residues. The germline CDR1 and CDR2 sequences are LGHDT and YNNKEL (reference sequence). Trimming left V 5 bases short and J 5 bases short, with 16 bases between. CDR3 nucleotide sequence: TGTGCCAGCAGCAGGTCGGGGGGCATTGACGAGCAGTACTTC. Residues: CASSRSGGIDEQYF.

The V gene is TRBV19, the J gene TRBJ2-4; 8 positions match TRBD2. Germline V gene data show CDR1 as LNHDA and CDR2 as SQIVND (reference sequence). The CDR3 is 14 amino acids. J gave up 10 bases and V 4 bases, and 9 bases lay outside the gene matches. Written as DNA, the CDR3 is TGTGCCAGTAGTACTGCGGGACTAGGGGCGATTCAGTACTTC. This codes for CASSTAGLGAIQYF. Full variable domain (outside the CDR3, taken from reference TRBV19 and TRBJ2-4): DGGITQSPKYLFRKEGQNVTLSCEQNLNHDAMYWYRQDPGQGLRLIYYSQIVNDFQKGDIAEGYSVSREKKESFPLTVTSAQKNPTAFYLCASSTAGLGAIQYFGAGTRLSVL.

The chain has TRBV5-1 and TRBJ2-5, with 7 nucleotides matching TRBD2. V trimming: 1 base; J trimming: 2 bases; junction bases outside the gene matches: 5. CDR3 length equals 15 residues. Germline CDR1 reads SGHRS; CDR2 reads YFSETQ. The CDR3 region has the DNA TGCGCCAGCAGCTTGTCCAGCGGGAAGCAAGAGACCCAGTACTTC. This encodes CASSLSSGKQETQYF.

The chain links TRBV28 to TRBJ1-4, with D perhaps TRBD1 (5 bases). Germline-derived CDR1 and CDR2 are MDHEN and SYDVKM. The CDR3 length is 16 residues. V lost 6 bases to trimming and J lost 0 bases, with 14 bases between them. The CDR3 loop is CASRPIDSATNEKLFF. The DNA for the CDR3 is TGTGCCAGCAGACCCATCGACAGTGCAACTAATGAAAAACTGTTTTTT. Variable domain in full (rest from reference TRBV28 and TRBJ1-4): DVKVTQSSRYLVKRTGEKVFLECVQDMDHENMFWYRQDPGLGLRLIYFSYDVKMKEKGDIPEGYSVSREKKERFSLILESASTNQTSMYLCASRPIDSATNEKLFFGSGTQLSVL.

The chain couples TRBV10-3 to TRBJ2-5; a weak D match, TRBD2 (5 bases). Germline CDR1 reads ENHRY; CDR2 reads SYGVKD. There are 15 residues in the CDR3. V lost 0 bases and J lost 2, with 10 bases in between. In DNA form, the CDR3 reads TGTGCCATCAGTGAGTCTGGAGGTAGTCAAGAGACCCAGTACTTC. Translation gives CAISESGGSQETQYF.

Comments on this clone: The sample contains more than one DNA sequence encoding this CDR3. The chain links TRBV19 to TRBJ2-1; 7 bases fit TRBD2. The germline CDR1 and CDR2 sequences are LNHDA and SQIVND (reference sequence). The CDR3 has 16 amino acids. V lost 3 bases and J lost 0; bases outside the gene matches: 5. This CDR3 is CASSIEAGSSYNEQFF. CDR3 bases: TGTGCCAGTAGTATTGAAGCGGGGAGCTCCTACAATGAGCAGTTCTTC.

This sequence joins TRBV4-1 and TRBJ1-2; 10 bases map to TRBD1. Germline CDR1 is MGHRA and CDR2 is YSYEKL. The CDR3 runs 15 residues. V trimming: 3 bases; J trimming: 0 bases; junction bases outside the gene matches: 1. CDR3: CASSHGTGANYGYTF. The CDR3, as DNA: TGCGCCAGCAGCCACGGGACAGGGGCTAACTATGGCTACACCTTC.

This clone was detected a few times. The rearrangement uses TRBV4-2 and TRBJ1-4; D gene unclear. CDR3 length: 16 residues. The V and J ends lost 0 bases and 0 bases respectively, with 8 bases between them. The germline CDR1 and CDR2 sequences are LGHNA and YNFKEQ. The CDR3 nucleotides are TGTGCCAGCAGCCAAGAGGTGGCCGCAACTAATGAAAAACTGTTTTTT. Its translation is CASSQEVAATNEKLFF.

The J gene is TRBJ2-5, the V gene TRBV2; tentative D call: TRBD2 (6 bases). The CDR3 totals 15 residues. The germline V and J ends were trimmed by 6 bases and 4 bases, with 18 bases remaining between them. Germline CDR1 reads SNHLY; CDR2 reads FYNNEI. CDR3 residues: CASRPGDSHRETQYF. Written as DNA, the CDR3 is TGTGCCAGCAGGCCGGGGGACTCGCATCGAGAGACCCAGTACTTC.